The 8 T cell receptor beta chains below all came from one sample that was sequenced in a study of post-analysis software for immune sequencing data. These TCRs are of unknown antigen specificity. Unique molecular identifiers were built into the TCR beta cDNA libraries. In TCRdb, the PCR reads were re-called with MiXCR into one record per CDR3 protein. The sample contains roughly 670,000 distinct CDR3 sequences, over 45% of which appear only once. Findings and limits, study-wide: Patients carried several TRBV segments more frequently than controls did, and TRBV5-6, TRBV5-1 and TRBV20-1 were among them.

The source material was blood. These TCRs come from a girl aged 2-10 years with multiple sclerosis.

This sequence joins TRBV6-1 and TRBJ1-6; TRBD1 might be the D (6 bases). The CDR3 has 14 amino acids. The V gene lost 6 bases and the J gene lost 7 bases, with 13 bases spanning the gap. Germline assignment: CDR1 MNHNS and CDR2 SASEGT. The CDR3 bases are TGTGCCAGCAGGCGGGACATTGGAAATTCACCCCTCCACTTT. Protein sequence: CASRRDIGNSPLHF.

This clonotype was counted once. The chain has TRBV3-1 and TRBJ2-7; tentative D call: TRBD2 (6 bases). The CDR3 is made up of 15 amino acids. Germline assignment: CDR1 LGHDT and CDR2 YNNKEL (reference sequence). V lost 3 bases to trimming and J lost 0 bases, with 12 bases between them. CDR3 protein: CASSHRSGSSYEQYF. Here the CDR3 DNA reads TGTGCCAGCAGCCACCGGTCCGGGAGCTCCTACGAGCAGTACTTC.

This clonotype was recorded a few times. The gene calls are TRBV7-9 and TRBJ2-2; TRBD2 matches at 7 bases. The length of the CDR3 is 16 residues. V dropped 6 bases and J dropped 0; count of bases not matched to a gene: 7. Germline assignment: CDR1 SEHNR and CDR2 FQNEAQ (reference sequence). The CDR3 DNA follows: TGTGCCAGCAGATACGCTAGCGGCTCGAACACCGGGGAGCTGTTTTTT. This encodes CASRYASGSNTGELFF.

This clonotype was found a few times. This rearrangement joins TRBV14 to TRBJ2-1, with D uncertain. Trimming shortened V by 1 base and J by 2 bases, and 9 bases separated the two germline ends. The germline V gene has CDR1 SGHDN and CDR2 FVKESK. The CDR3 has 15 amino acids. The CDR3 coding sequence is TGTGCCAGCAGCCAAGCTTGGGGTGCCTACAATGAGCAGTTCTTC. This encodes CASSQAWGAYNEQFF.

The chain recombines TRBV6-8 with TRBJ2-7; 9 positions agree with TRBD1. The V gene end was trimmed by 2 bases and the J gene end by 1 base; junction bases not matched to a gene: 9. CDR3 size: 17 residues. CDR1 and CDR2 (germline): MNHGY, SAAAGT. CDR3 amino acids: CASSYPPGQGVSYEQYF. Written as DNA, the CDR3 is TGTGCCAGCAGTTACCCTCCGGGACAGGGCGTATCCTACGAGCAGTACTTC.

This chain joins TRBV7-2 and TRBJ2-5; 7 bases line up with TRBD2. The J segment lost 2 bases and the V segment lost 5 bases, leaving 11 bases of the junction unmatched. The CDR3 spans 16 residues. Germline CDR1 SGHTA, CDR2 FQGNSA. CDR3 sequence: CASSTWRENRQETQYF. In DNA form, the CDR3 reads TGTGCCAGCAGCACCTGGCGGGAGAATAGACAAGAGACCCAGTACTTC.

The chain has TRBV7-2 and TRBJ2-4; D is uncertain. The J call may be in error: the DNA end matches TRBJ2-5 better. Looked up from germline, CDR1 is SGHTA and CDR2 is FQGNSA. The CDR3 totals 14 residues. The CDR3 bases are TGTGCCAGCAGCTTAGATGTTCGCCAAGAGACCCAGTACTTC. Protein product: CASSLDVRQETQYF.

In its sample, this clonotype was seen a few times. The chain uses TRBV6-1 and TRBJ2-3, with 7 bases fitting TRBD1. V lost 7 bases and J lost 1; bases outside the gene matches: 14. CDR3 size: 17 residues. Germline-derived CDR1 and CDR2 are MNHNS and SASEGT. The CDR3 DNA reads TGTGCCAGCACCGGACCTCCTCCTGACAGGGGCACAGATACGCAGTATTTT. It encodes CASTGPPPDRGTDTQYF.